This passage covers 7 T cell receptor beta chains from one sample sequenced in a study of cytomegalovirus exposure and HLA in healthy donors. PCR involved 60 Vbeta and 13 Jbeta primers. Data came from immunoSEQ multiplex PCR; TCRdb stores just in-frame clones and leaves some out. This table holds about 99,000 clones, roughly 66% found once. The sequenced sample consisted of PBMCs. These receptors were obtained from a woman aged 45 to 65 in good health and CMV-seronegative.

The chain employs TRBV25-1 and TRBJ1-1; weak D call: TRBD1 (6 bases). Trimming pared 1 base from V and 1 base from J, leaving 10 bases between. This CDR3 is built from 15 residues. Germline V gene sequence: CDR1 MGHDK, CDR2 SYGVNS. The CDR3: CASSEWGGGNTEAFF. CDR3 coding DNA: TGTGCCAGCAGTGAATGGGGAGGGGGGAACACTGAAGCTTTCTTT.

This sequence joins TRBV29-1 and TRBJ1-2; 7 bases align to TRBD1. CDR1 SQVTM and CDR2 ANQGSEA come from the germline V gene. V shed 5 bases and J 3 bases; nucleotides not matched to a gene: 3. There are 12 residues in the CDR3. CDR3 in amino acids: CSVQGEDYGYTF. In DNA form, the CDR3 reads TGCAGCGTTCAGGGGGAGGACTATGGCTACACCTTC.

The chain couples TRBV11-2 to TRBJ1-6, with D perhaps TRBD1 (6 bases). The CDR3 length is 14 residues. Germline V gene data show CDR1 as SGHAT and CDR2 as FQNNGV. The V end lost 5 bases, the J end lost 9 bases, and 14 bases lay between the germline ends. DNA of the CDR3: TGTGCCAGCAGCACCCGGGACAAGGGTTCACCCCTCCACTTT. It yields the protein CASSTRDKGSPLHF.

There are a few counts of this clone. The gene calls are TRBV19 and TRBJ2-3, with a weak D call TRBD2 (7 bases). The CDR3 has 14 residues. CDR1 and CDR2 from the germline V gene are LNHDA and SQIVND (reference sequence). Trimming pared 6 bases from V and 5 bases from J, leaving 15 bases between. The CDR3 spells CASRSRGGGDTQYF. The CDR3 DNA sequence: TGTGCCAGTAGGTCCAGAGGGGGGGGAGATACGCAGTATTTT.

The rearrangement joins TRBV10-3 to TRBJ2-5; 7 bases are a match to TRBD2. CDR3 length equals 14 residues. Germline V gene sequence: CDR1 ENHRY, CDR2 SYGVKD. Germline trimming cut 2 bases from V and 5 bases from J; bases unmatched to any gene: 5. CDR3 in amino acids: CAISEASGYETQYF. CDR3 bases: TGTGCCATCAGTGAGGCTAGCGGTTACGAGACCCAGTACTTC.

This chain uses TRBV6-5 with TRBJ2-1, with TRBD2 matching 7 bases. Per germline, CDR1 MNHEY and CDR2 SVGAGI. J gave up 8 bases and V 3 bases, and 7 bases lay outside the gene matches. The CDR3 contains 14 residues. The CDR3: CASSYSGGVDEQFF. The DNA for the CDR3 is TGTGCCAGCAGTTATTCGGGAGGTGTTGATGAGCAGTTCTTC.

The chain recombines TRBV19 with TRBJ2-7; TRBD2 aligns across 10 bases. Germline assignment: CDR1 LNHDA and CDR2 SQIVND (reference sequence). The V gene end was trimmed by 3 bases and the J gene end by 1 base; junction bases not matched to a gene: 12. This CDR3 has 18 amino acids. The DNA for the CDR3 is TGTGCCAGTAGTATCGAGGGTAGCGGGAGGACAATATCCTACGAGCAGTACTTC. It yields the protein CASSIEGSGRTISYEQYF.